These 30 T cell receptor beta chains came from one sample sequenced in a study of blood T cell repertoires in COVID-19. The data were produced by immunoSEQ multiplex PCR, yet TCRdb's version contains in-frame clones alone and is incomplete. The sample has 300,000 or so clones, about 91% seen once. The sequenced sample was peripheral blood. The receptor source for this set is a woman in her twenties or thirties who had recovered from COVID-19.

V usage is TRBV19 and J usage is TRBJ1-5; possible D gene TRBD1, 6 bases. From germline, CDR1 is LNHDA and CDR2 SQIVND (reference sequence). The CDR3 totals 14 residues. The V gene lost 1 base and the J gene lost 6 bases, with 10 bases spanning the gap. The CDR3 region has the DNA TGTGCCAGTAGTATAGGGGACACGGGTCAGCCCCAGCATTTT. This translates into CASSIGDTGQPQHF.

The chain employs TRBV6-1 and TRBJ1-6; 7 positions match TRBD1. The germline CDR1 and CDR2 sequences are MNHNS and SASEGT. The CDR3 consists of 15 residues. V trimming: 3 bases; J trimming: 7 bases; junction bases outside the gene matches: 6. In DNA, the CDR3 is TGTGCCAGCAGTGAGGGAGACAGGGCCAATTCACCCCTCCACTTT. Translated: CASSEGDRANSPLHF.

The chain carries TRBV7-9 and TRBJ2-7, with TRBD1 as a possible D gene (6 bases). CDR1 and CDR2 (germline): SEHNR, FQNEAQ (reference sequence). This CDR3 has 14 residues. V was shortened by 5 bases and J by 5 bases, with 16 bases between the two germline ends. CDR3 nucleotide sequence: TGTGCCAGCAGCCCTGTCACAGGGAACGACGAGCAGTACTTC. It is translated as CASSPVTGNDEQYF.

The chain recombines TRBV9 with TRBJ2-5, with 8 bases that match TRBD2. This CDR3 is built from 15 residues. V shed 3 bases, J shed 4 bases, and the junction held 8 bases outside the gene matches. Germline assignment: CDR1 SGDLS and CDR2 YYNGEE. The CDR3: CASSALGAGVETQYF. The DNA of the CDR3 is TGTGCCAGCAGCGCCCTCGGAGCGGGGGTAGAGACCCAGTACTTC.

This chain uses TRBV29-1 with TRBJ2-1; 12 positions agree with TRBD2. V dropped 6 bases and J dropped 8; count of bases not matched to a gene: 11. CDR3 size: 15 residues. Germline V CDR1 and CDR2: SQVTM, ANQGSEA. CDR3 sequence (DNA): TGCAGCGTGGATTGGGGACTAGCGGGCCGGGATGAGCAGTTCTTC. Translation gives CSVDWGLAGRDEQFF.

The chain carries TRBV11-2 and TRBJ1-2, with D possibly TRBD1 on 5 matching bases. Germline V gene lookup returns CDR1 SGHAT and CDR2 FQNNGV. This CDR3 has 15 residues. V lost 6 bases to trimming and J lost 5 bases, with 19 bases between them. The CDR3: CASRRLTGEKYGYTF. In DNA form, the CDR3 reads TGTGCCAGCAGGAGATTGACGGGGGAAAAATATGGCTACACCTTC.

In nucleotides, the CDR3 is TGTGCCACCAGCAGCGTTACAGGGTTCGATTCACCCCTCCACTTT. This sequence encodes CATSSVTGFDSPLHF. The chain has TRBV15 and TRBJ1-6; perhaps TRBD1 as D (6 bases). Trimming shortened V by 3 bases and J by 8 bases, and 14 bases separated the two germline ends. The length of the CDR3 is 15 residues. Germline CDR1 reads LNHNV; CDR2 reads YYDKDF (reference sequence).

The chain links TRBV4-2 to TRBJ1-4; 7 bases fit TRBD1. The CDR3 extends over 16 amino acids. Per germline, CDR1 LGHNA and CDR2 YNFKEQ. V lost 1 base, J lost 8 bases, and 10 bases stayed unmatched. The CDR3 bases are TGTGCCAGCAGCCAAGTTTTCCGACAGGGAGAGGAAAAACTGTTTTTT. It codes for CASSQVFRQGEEKLFF.

The V call is TRBV29-1, the J call TRBJ2-7; 8 nucleotides align to TRBD1. In germline, CDR1 is SQVTM, CDR2 ANQGSEA. After removal of 4 bases from V and 3 bases from J, the junction contained 5 bases not matched to a gene. The CDR3 contains 13 residues. The CDR3 DNA is TGCAGCGTTGCAGGACAGGGACTCTACGAGCAGTACTTC. As protein: CSVAGQGLYEQYF.

This clone is a singleton in its sample. The V call is TRBV19, the J call TRBJ2-4; 8 nucleotides match TRBD2. Germline-derived CDR1 and CDR2 are LNHDA and SQIVND (reference sequence). The CDR3 is 14 residues long. Losses at the gene ends were 4 bases for V and 7 bases for J; bases not matched to a gene: 6. CDR3 sequence: CASSTGTRGNIQYF. CDR3 in DNA: TGTGCCAGTAGTACCGGGACTAGGGGGAACATTCAGTACTTC. The full variable domain, with the rest looked up from reference TRBV19 and TRBJ2-4, is DGGITQSPKYLFRKEGQNVTLSCEQNLNHDAMYWYRQDPGQGLRLIYYSQIVNDFQKGDIAEGYSVSREKKESFPLTVTSAQKNPTAFYLCASSTGTRGNIQYFGAGTRLSVL.

V gene TRBV5-4 combines with J gene TRBJ2-5; no clear D. The germline CDR1 and CDR2 sequences are SGHNT and YYREEE (reference sequence). V gave up 2 bases and J gave up 5 bases, with 13 bases separating them. The CDR3 is 14 amino acids. CDR3 sequence reads: CASSFISFPETQYF. CDR3 nucleotides: TGTGCCAGCAGCTTTATTTCTTTCCCGGAGACCCAGTACTTC. The full variable domain, rest sourced from reference TRBV5-4 and TRBJ2-5, is ETGVTQSPTHLIKTRGQQVTLRCSSQSGHNTVSWYQQALGQGPQFIFQYYREEENGRGNFPPRFSGLQFPNYSSELNVNALELDDSALYLCASSFISFPETQYFGPGTRLLVL.

V is TRBV7-2 and J is TRBJ2-1; perhaps TRBD2 as D (6 bases). The CDR3 has 13 amino acids. The V end was cut by 0 bases, the J end by 8 bases, with 8 bases between. Germline V gives CDR1 SGHTA, CDR2 FQGNSA. The CDR3 DNA reads TGTGCCAGCAGCTTAGCCCGGGGGTATGAGCAGTTCTTC. Translation: CASSLARGYEQFF.

V and J are TRBV5-4 and TRBJ2-5, with D tentatively TRBD1 (6 bases). This CDR3 has 14 residues. Between the trimmed V and J ends, which lost 3 bases and 1 base, there was a span of 10 bases. Germline lookup yields CDR1 SGHNT and CDR2 YYREEE (reference sequence). The DNA for the CDR3 is TGTGCCAGCAGCTCAACAGGGTCCCAAGAGACCCAGTACTTC. This translates into CASSSTGSQETQYF.

The CDR3 nucleotides read TGTGCCAGCAGTTTATATTCGGACAGTGAAGCTTTCTTT. Residues: CASSLYSDSEAFF. This chain uses TRBV12-3 or TRBV12-4 with TRBJ1-1, with D possibly matching TRBD1 (6 bases). Trimming removed 2 bases from V and 7 bases from J, with 11 bases in between. This CDR3 comprises 13 residues.

This sequence joins TRBV4-2 and TRBJ2-2; TRBD2 matches at 13 bases. This CDR3 is 17 amino acids long. The germline CDR1 and CDR2 sequences are LGHNA and YNFKEQ. J was trimmed by 6 bases and V by 1 base; bases with no gene match: 5. The CDR3 is CASSQAGTSGISGELFF. Here the CDR3 DNA reads TGTGCCAGCAGCCAAGCCGGGACTAGCGGGATTTCCGGGGAGCTGTTTTTT.

The chain recombines TRBV20-1 with TRBJ1-4; D uncertain. Germline CDR1 reads DFQATT; CDR2 reads SNEGSKA (reference sequence). V was shortened by 5 bases and J by 8 bases, with 9 bases between the two germline ends. The CDR3 loop spans 11 amino acids. The CDR3 is CSAPGREKLFF. The CDR3 DNA follows: TGCAGTGCTCCCGGTCGGGAAAAACTGTTTTTT.

The V call is TRBV7-2, the J call TRBJ2-3, with 7 nucleotides matching TRBD2. This CDR3 region has 17 residues. With 0 bases clipped from V and 0 bases from J, the junction kept 6 bases outside the gene matches. The germline V gene has CDR1 SGHTA and CDR2 FQGNSA. In DNA, the CDR3 is TGTGCCAGCAGCTTAGCGTGGCTAGCGGCCAGCACAGATACGCAGTATTTT. Translation: CASSLAWLAASTDTQYF.

CDR3 sequence (DNA): TGTGCCAGCAGTGGGGCTCGGATGGTACGGGACAAAGAAAAACTGTTTTTT. This codes for CASSGARMVRDKEKLFF. The chain joins TRBV6-1 to TRBJ1-4; perhaps TRBD1 as D (6 bases). The germline V gene encodes CDR1 MNHNS and CDR2 SASEGT. This CDR3 is built from 17 residues. Trimming took 4 bases from V and 8 from J, leaving 23 bases between them.

The rearrangement joins TRBV7-2 to TRBJ2-5, with unresolved D. Trimming took off 1 base at V and 4 bases at J, with 7 bases between the two ends. Germline lookup yields CDR1 SGHTA and CDR2 FQGNSA. The CDR3 covers 13 residues. CDR3 nucleotides: TGTGCCAGCAGCTTAGTGGGCCGAGAGACCCAGTACTTC. It yields the protein CASSLVGRETQYF.

CDR3 sequence (DNA): TGTGCCAGCAGCTTGGCCGGGACAGGGGTTGGTCGGACAAATGAAAAACTGTTTTTT. It translates to CASSLAGTGVGRTNEKLFF. The chain uses TRBV5-8 and TRBJ1-4, with 10 bases fitting TRBD1. The V and J ends lost 0 bases and 5 bases, in that order; junction bases with no gene match: 13. Germline V gene sequence: CDR1 SGHTS, CDR2 YDEGEE. The CDR3 covers 19 residues.

The gene calls are TRBV6-5 and TRBJ1-2; possibly TRBD1 for D (6 bases). The V gene's germline CDR1 is MNHEY and CDR2 SVGAGI. The CDR3 covers 14 residues. V shed 2 bases and J shed 4 bases, with 11 bases lying between them. CDR3 in amino acids: CASSYKGDTYGYTF. In nucleotides, the CDR3 is TGTGCCAGCAGTTACAAGGGGGACACCTATGGCTACACCTTC.

V is TRBV14 and J is TRBJ1-6; D remains ambiguous. Germline CDR1 and CDR2: SGHDN and FVKESK. V shed 2 bases and J shed 11 bases, with 10 bases lying between them. This CDR3 has 13 amino acids. The DNA of the CDR3 is TGTGCCAGCAGCCAAAATGCGGGGACACCCCTCCACTTT. This gives the protein CASSQNAGTPLHF.

This chain connects TRBV25-1 to TRBJ2-7; unclear D gene. The ends were cut back, 0 bases at V and 12 bases at J, with 21 bases in the middle. Germline CDR1 reads MGHDK; CDR2 reads SYGVNS. The CDR3 length is 15 residues. In DNA, the CDR3 is TGTGCCAGCAGTGAATATGTTTATCACATTGGCAATCCGTACTTC. Translation gives CASSEYVYHIGNPYF.

The chain has TRBV7-2 and TRBJ1-1; D is possibly TRBD1 (6 bases). V lost 0 bases and J 5 bases, leaving 10 bases between the germline ends. Germline V gene lookup returns CDR1 SGHTA and CDR2 FQGNSA. This CDR3 has 14 amino acids. This CDR3 reads CASSLAGGGTEAFF. The CDR3 DNA sequence: TGTGCCAGCAGCTTAGCTGGGGGCGGAACTGAAGCTTTCTTT.

The rearrangement links TRBV2 to TRBJ2-7, with TRBD1 as a possible D gene (5 bases). Germline-derived CDR1 and CDR2 are SNHLY and FYNNEI. There are 15 residues in the CDR3. V was cut by 1 base and J by 0 bases, with 10 bases left in between. The CDR3 coding sequence is TGTGCCAGCAGTGAAGGGGGCTTCCACTCCTACGAGCAGTACTTC. It specifies CASSEGGFHSYEQYF.

The chain uses TRBV3-1 (or the pseudogene TRBV3-2) and TRBJ2-3; TRBD2 is a possible D gene (5 bases). Trimming removed 4 bases at V and 2 bases at J, with 16 bases between. Germline V gives CDR1 LGHDT, CDR2 YNNKEL (reference sequence). The CDR3 runs 16 residues. The CDR3 DNA sequence: TGTGCCAGCAGCCCCAAACTCGCGGGCGACACAGATACGCAGTATTTT. Translating it yields CASSPKLAGDTDTQYF.

V gene TRBV13 combines with J gene TRBJ2-7; 8 nucleotides match TRBD1. Trimming removed 4 bases from V and 2 bases from J; junction bases left unmatched: 10. Germline lookup yields CDR1 PRHDT and CDR2 FYEKMQ (reference sequence). CDR3 length equals 16 residues. CDR3: CASSSSWTGLAYEQYF. DNA of the CDR3: TGTGCCAGCAGCTCATCCTGGACAGGGTTAGCCTACGAGCAGTACTTC.

The chain links TRBV12-3 or TRBV12-4 to TRBJ1-1; D ambiguous. The CDR3 totals 12 residues. V lost 5 bases, J lost 8 bases, and 12 bases lay in between. CDR3 nucleotide sequence: TGTGCCAGCAGTCCTAGCGGACTGGAAGCTTTCTTT. Its protein product is CASSPSGLEAFF.

J is TRBJ2-7 and V is TRBV5-1, with D possibly TRBD1 on 6 matching bases. The CDR3 extends over 14 amino acids. V was shortened by 4 bases and J by 4 bases, with 15 bases between the two germline ends. Germline CDR1 reads SGHRS; CDR2 reads YFSETQ. DNA for the CDR3: TGCGCCAGCAGCACGGCCGGGACAAATTACGAGCAGTACTTC. Encoded protein: CASSTAGTNYEQYF. Full variable domain (rest looked up from reference TRBV5-1 and TRBJ2-7): KAGVTQTPRYLIKTRGQQVTLSCSPISGHRSVSWYQQTPGQGLQFLFEYFSETQRNKGNFPGRFSGRQFSNSRSEMNVSTLELGDSALYLCASSTAGTNYEQYFGPGTRLTVT.

V and J are TRBV7-2 and TRBJ1-5, with TRBD1 as a possible D gene (6 bases). The germline V gene has CDR1 SGHTA and CDR2 FQGNSA. The CDR3 consists of 16 residues. The germline V and J ends were trimmed by 1 base and 6 bases, with 16 bases remaining between them. The CDR3 reads CASSLVGGMISQPQHF. The CDR3 DNA follows: TGTGCCAGCAGCTTAGTAGGGGGTATGATCAGTCAGCCCCAGCATTTT.